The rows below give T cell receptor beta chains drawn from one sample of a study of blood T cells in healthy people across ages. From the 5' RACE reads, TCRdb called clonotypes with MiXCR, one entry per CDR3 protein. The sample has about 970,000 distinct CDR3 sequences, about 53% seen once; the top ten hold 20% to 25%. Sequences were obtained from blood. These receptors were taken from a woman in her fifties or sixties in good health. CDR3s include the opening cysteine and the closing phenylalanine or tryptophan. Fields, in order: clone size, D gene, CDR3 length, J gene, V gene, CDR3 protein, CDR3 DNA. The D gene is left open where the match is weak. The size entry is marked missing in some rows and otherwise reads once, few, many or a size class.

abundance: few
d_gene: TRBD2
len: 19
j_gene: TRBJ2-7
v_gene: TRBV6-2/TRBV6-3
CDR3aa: CASSYTPRTAGDSRHEQYF
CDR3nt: TGTGCCAGCAGTTACACCCCCCGAACAGCGGGAGATTCACGCCACGAGCAGTACTTC

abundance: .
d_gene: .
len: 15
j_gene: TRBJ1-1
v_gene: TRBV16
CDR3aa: CASSQSRAGDTEAFF
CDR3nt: TGTGCCAGCAGCCAATCGAGGGCAGGGGACACTGAAGCTTTCTTT

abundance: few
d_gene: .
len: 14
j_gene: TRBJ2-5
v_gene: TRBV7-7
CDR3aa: CASSKTGHQETQYF
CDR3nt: TGTGCCAGCAGCAAAACAGGGCACCAAGAGACCCAGTACTTC

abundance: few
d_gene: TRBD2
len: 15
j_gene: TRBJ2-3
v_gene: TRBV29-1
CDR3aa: CSVPASGGLVDTQYF
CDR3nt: TGCAGCGTTCCTGCTAGCGGGGGCCTCGTGGATACGCAGTATTTT

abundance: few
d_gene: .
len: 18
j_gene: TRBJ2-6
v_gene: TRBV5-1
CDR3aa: CASSFTGTSASGANVLTF
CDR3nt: TGCGCCAGCAGCTTCACCGGGACATCGGCCTCTGGGGCCAACGTCCTGACTTTC

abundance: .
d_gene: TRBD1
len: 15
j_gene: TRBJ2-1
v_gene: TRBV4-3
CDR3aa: CASSQERGQGHEQFF
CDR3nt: TGCGCCAGCAGCCAAGAGAGGGGACAGGGCCATGAGCAGTTCTTC

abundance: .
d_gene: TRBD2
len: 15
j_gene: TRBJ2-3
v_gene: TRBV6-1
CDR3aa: CASREAGVGTDTQYF
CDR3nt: TGTGCCAGCAGGGAAGCGGGAGTGGGCACAGATACGCAGTATTTT

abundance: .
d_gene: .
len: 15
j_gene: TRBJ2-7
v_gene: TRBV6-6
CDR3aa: CASSQLQGSEATQYF
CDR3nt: TGTGCCAGCAGCCAACTACAGGGATCGGAGGCAACCCAGTACTTC

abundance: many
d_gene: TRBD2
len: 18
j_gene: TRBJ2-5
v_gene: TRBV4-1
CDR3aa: CASSRRLAGGSGQETQYF
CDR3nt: TGCGCCAGCAGCCGTAGACTAGCGGGAGGGTCGGGGCAAGAGACCCAGTACTTC

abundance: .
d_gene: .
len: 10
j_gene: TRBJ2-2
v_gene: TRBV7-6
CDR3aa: CATEAGELFF
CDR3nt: TGTGCCACCGAGGCCGGGGAGCTGTTTTTT

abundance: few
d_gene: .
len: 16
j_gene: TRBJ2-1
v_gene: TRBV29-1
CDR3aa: CTNRGTPFCSYNEQFF
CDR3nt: TGCACGAACCGGGGGACCCCATTCTGCTCCTACAATGAGCAGTTCTTC

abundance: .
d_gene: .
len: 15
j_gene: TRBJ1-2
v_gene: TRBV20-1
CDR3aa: CSARCIRMDNYGYTF
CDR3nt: TGCAGTGCTAGATGTATAAGAATGGATAACTATGGCTACACCTTC

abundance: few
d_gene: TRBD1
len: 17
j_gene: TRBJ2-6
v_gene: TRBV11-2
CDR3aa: CASSLRGTGSGANVLTF
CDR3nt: TGTGCCAGCAGCTTAAGAGGGACAGGGTCTGGGGCCAACGTCCTGACTTTC

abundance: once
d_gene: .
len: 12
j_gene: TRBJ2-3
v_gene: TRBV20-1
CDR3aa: CSASRGADTQYF
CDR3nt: TGCAGTGCTAGCCGAGGCGCAGATACGCAGTATTTT

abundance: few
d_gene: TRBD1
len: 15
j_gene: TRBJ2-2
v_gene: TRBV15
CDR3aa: CATMEGQANTGELFF
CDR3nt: TGTGCCACCATGGAGGGACAGGCGAACACCGGGGAGCTGTTTTTT

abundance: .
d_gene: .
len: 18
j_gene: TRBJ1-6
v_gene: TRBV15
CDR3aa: CATSRDLGRRAYNSPLHF
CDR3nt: TGTGCCACCAGCAGAGATTTGGGGAGGCGGGCATATAATTCACCCCTCCACTTT

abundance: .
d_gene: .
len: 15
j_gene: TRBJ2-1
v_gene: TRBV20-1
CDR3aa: CSARDLRLSYNEQFF
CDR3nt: TGCAGTGCTAGAGATTTACGGCTCTCCTACAATGAGCAGTTCTTC

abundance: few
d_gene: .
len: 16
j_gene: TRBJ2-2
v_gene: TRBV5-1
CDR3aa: CASSPDSGQYTGELFF
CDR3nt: TGCGCCAGCAGCCCGGACTCAGGCCAATACACCGGGGAGCTGTTTTTT

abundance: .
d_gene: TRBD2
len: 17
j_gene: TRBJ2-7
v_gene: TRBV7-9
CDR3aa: CASGLPRGLAGANEQYF
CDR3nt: TGTGCCAGCGGCTTACCCAGGGGACTAGCGGGAGCGAACGAGCAGTACTTC

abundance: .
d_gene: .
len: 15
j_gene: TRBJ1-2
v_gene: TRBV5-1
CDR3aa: CASSLAGEEFYGYTF
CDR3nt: TGCGCCAGCAGCTTGGCTGGGGAAGAGTTCTATGGCTACACCTTC

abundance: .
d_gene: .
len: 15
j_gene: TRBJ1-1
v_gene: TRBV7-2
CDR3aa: CASSFFFGGHTEAFF
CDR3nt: TGTGCCAGCAGCTTCTTTTTCGGGGGACACACTGAAGCTTTCTTT

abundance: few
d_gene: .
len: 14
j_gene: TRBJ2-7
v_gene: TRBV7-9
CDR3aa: CASSPVTTAYEQYF
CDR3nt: TGTGCCAGCAGCCCCGTGACCACCGCCTACGAGCAGTACTTC

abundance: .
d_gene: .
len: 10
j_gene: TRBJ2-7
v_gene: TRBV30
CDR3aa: CACWSVEQYF
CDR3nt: TGTGCCTGTTGGTCGGTCGAGCAGTACTTC

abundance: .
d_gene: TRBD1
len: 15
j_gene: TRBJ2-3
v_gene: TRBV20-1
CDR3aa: CSARGQGARTDTQYF
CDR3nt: TGCAGTGCTAGGGGACAGGGGGCGCGGACAGATACGCAGTATTTT

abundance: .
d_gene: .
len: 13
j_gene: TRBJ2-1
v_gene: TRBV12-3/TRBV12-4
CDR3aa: CASSGWAYNEQFF
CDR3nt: TGTGCCAGCAGTGGATGGGCCTACAATGAGCAGTTCTTC

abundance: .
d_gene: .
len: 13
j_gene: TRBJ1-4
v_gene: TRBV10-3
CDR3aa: CAISRSTNEKLFF
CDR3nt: TGTGCCATCAGCCGGTCAACTAATGAAAAACTGTTTTTT

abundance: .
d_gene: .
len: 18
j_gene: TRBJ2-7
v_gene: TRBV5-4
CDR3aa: CASSLGTPGYFLGYEQYF
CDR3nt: TGTGCCAGCAGCTTGGGAACGCCGGGTTATTTTTTAGGCTACGAGCAGTACTTC

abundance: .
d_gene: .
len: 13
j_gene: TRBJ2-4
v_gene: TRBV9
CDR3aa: CASSAGAQRIQYF
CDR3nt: TGTGCCAGCAGCGCGGGTGCTCAAAGGATTCAGTACTTC

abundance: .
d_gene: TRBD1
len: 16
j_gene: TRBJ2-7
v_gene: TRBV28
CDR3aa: CASSFRGQATYHEQYF
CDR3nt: TGTGCCAGCAGTTTCCGGGGACAGGCTACTTACCACGAGCAGTACTTC

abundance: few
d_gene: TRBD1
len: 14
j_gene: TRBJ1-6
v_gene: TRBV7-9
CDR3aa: CASRSDRVDSPLHF
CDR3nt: TGTGCCAGCAGGTCTGACAGGGTAGATTCACCCCTCCACTTT

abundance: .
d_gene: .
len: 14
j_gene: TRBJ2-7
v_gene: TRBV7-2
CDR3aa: CANSPGRGLYEQYF
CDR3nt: TGTGCCAACAGCCCTGGGAGAGGGTTATACGAGCAGTACTTC

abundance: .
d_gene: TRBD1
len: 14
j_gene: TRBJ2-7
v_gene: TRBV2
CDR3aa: CASSDNRGPYEQYF
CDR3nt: TGTGCCAGCAGTGACAACAGGGGGCCCTACGAGCAGTACTTC

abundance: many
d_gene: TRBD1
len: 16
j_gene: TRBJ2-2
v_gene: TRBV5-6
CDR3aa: CASSLSGTGGLGELFF
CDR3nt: TGTGCCAGCAGCTTGTCCGGGACAGGGGGCCTCGGGGAGCTGTTTTTT

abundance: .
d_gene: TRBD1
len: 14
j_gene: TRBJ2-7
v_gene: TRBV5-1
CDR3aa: CASSVSGTGLEQYF
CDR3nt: TGCGCCAGCAGCGTATCCGGGACAGGGCTTGAGCAGTACTTC

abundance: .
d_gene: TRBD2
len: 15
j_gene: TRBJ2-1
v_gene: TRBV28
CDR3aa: CASSFGGTRDNEQFF
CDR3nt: TGTGCCAGCAGTTTCGGCGGGACTAGAGACAATGAGCAGTTCTTC

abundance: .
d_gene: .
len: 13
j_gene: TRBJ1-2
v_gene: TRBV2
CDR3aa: CASSEFREVGYTF
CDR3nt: TGTGCCAGCAGTGAATTCAGGGAAGTAGGCTACACCTTC

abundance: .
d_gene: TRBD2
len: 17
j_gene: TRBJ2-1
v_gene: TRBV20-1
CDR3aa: CSARDNQASGSYNEQFF
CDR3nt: TGCAGTGCTAGAGATAATCAAGCTAGCGGGTCCTACAATGAGCAGTTCTTC

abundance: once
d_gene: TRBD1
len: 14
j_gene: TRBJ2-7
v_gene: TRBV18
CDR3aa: CASSPERQGYEQYF
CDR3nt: TGTGCCAGCTCACCGGAGAGACAGGGGTACGAGCAGTACTTC

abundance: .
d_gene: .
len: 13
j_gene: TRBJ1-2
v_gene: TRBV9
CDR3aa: CASSATGRHGYTF
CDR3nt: TGTGCCAGCAGCGCTACCGGGAGACATGGCTACACCTTC

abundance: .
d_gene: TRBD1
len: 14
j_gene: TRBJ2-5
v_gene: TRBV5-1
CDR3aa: CASSNGQVWDEQYF
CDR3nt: TGCGCCAGCAGCAACGGACAGGTTTGGGATGAGCAGTACTTC

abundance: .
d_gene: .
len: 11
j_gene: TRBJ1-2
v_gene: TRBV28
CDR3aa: CASREVLGYTF
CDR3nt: TGTGCCAGCAGGGAGGTACTTGGCTACACCTTC

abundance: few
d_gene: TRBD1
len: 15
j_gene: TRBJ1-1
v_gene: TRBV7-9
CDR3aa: CASSTGQGAVTEAFF
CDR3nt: TGTGCCAGCAGCACCGGACAGGGGGCGGTCACTGAAGCTTTCTTT

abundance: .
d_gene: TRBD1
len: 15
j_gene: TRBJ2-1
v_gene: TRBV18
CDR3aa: CASSRGGQGHNEQFF
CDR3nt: TGTGCCAGCTCACGAGGGGGACAGGGGCACAATGAGCAGTTCTTC

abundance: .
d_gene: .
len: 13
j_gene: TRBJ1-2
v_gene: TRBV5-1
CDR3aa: CASSLGTVDGYTF
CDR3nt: TGCGCCAGCAGCTTGGGGACAGTAGATGGCTACACCTTC

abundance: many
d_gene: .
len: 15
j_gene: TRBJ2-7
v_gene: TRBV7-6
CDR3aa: CASSQDSGKSIEQYF
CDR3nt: TGTGCCAGCAGCCAGGACAGCGGTAAAAGTATAGAGCAGTACTTC

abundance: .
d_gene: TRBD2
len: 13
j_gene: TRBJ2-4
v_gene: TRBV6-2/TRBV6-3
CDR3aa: CASSYATSGAEYF
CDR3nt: TGTGCCAGCAGTTATGCGACTAGCGGTGCGGAGTACTTC

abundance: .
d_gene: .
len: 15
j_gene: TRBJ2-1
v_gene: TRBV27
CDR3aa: CASSLVLGSYNEQFF
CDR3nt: TGTGCCAGCAGTTTGGTTTTGGGATCCTACAATGAGCAGTTCTTC